This TCR beta chain stems from a study of cytomegalovirus exposure and HLA in healthy donors (dated by TCRdb to the late 2010s). In the study overall: According to an earlier analysis of a few hundred of the donors, about 170 million T cells yielded roughly 110 million unique TCR beta sequences and 250 to 350 Gb of sequence data. Of the 398 genotyped donors, about 80% fell in the genetic ancestry cluster associated with self-reported Caucasian donors. Rather than drawing on any new phenotypic data, the later analysis identified candidate immune exposures from TCR beta sequences and the way those sequences occurred across donors. In an earlier analysis of 500 to 650 of the donors, high-throughput TCR beta sequencing was used to judge whether each TCR beta V gene segment behaved as functional or pseudogenic. High-throughput TCR immunosequencing, statistical association of individual TCRs with disease status, and machine learning were combined to predict cytomegalovirus infection status. Four or five DR-DQ haplotypes were handled as single units for association and clustering because linkage in the cohort was strong. A later genetic analysis used genome-wide SNP genotypes for about 60% of the 666 donors, treating that subset as a discovery cohort. Among some 400 genotyped donors of the cohort, an average of about 240,000 unique TCR beta nucleotide sequences was sequenced per donor, of which 15% to 20% were non-productive. Alongside the repertoire data, information on donor age, sex, ethnicity and CMV serostatus was compiled. Every repertoire in the discovery cohort had been generated on one and the same sequencing platform. An early release that covered some 630 HLA-typed donors contained approximately 300 gigabases of sequencing data and tens of millions of unique TCR sequences. Both class I and class II loci were covered by HLA typing, at four-digit resolution. The number of donors typed differed by locus, with roughly 629-640 for A, B, C, DRB1 and DQB1, more than 500 for DQA1, under 610 for DPA1, and 472 for DPB1. Along with the roughly 670-subject first cohort, a separate validation cohort of over a hundred different subjects was used. The study used immunosequencing to profile the T cell repertoires of approximately 640 subjects and linked those repertoires to cytomegalovirus serostatus. A later analysis re-examined previously published TCR beta repertoires from roughly 720 donors and added high-resolution HLA genotyping to investigate patterns of TCR occurrence. The aim of the study was to test whether cataloging public T cell receptors could identify signatures of past pathogen exposure.

The cohort consisted of 600 or so healthy bone marrow donors. Cohort members were all nominally healthy when sampled, although unrecorded immune exposures were likely present. The donor was CMV seropositive and was included in the group of 250 to 350 seropositive cohort members. A peripheral blood sample was provided by each donor, and peripheral blood mononuclear cells were used for TCR beta sequencing. Genomic DNA extraction from the blood cell samples was performed with the Qiagen DNeasy Blood Extraction Kit. Library method: the immunoSEQ multiplex PCR assay. The multiplex PCR relied on a mix of 60 forward primers for TCR Vbeta segments and 13 reverse primers for TCR Jbeta segments. A multiplex PCR assay on genomic DNA amplified the CDR3 region of rearranged TCR beta genes. The Illumina HiSeq System was used to sequence the amplified TCR beta libraries as 87-base-pair reads. The study's processing was this. In a later analysis, some 80 million unique TCR beta chains were counted across the 650 to 750 repertoires, and roughly 11 million of these chains were shared by at least two donors. To remove PCR and sequencing errors, raw reads were error-corrected and collapsed into unique sequences using a nearest-neighbor algorithm that merged closely related sequences. Alignment of CDR3 sequences to IMGT reference sequences was used to assign V, D and J gene segments. For a sequence to be retained, at least a six-nucleotide match to both a V gene segment and a J gene segment was required. A rearrangement counted as productive if the CDR3 had no stop codons and remained in frame with V and J, and every other rearrangement counted as non-productive. Following IMGT convention, CDR3 was defined as the stretch from the second conserved V-encoded cysteine up to the conserved J-encoded phenylalanine. The earlier analysis of 500 to 600 of the donors excluded sequences that lacked an unambiguous match to a single V gene segment. In an earlier analysis of almost 600 of the donors, a V segment was called functional when productive rearrangements were above 56.7%, and segregating when the standard deviation between donors exceeded 5%. A statistical classification framework was built for diagnosing cytomegalovirus status from the catalog of TCR beta chain sequences. In a later analysis, TCR nucleotide sequences were compared against IMGT/GENE-DB human TR gene sequences so that V and J genes could be assigned. A later analysis assigned CDR3 sequences and most-parsimonious VDJ recombination scenarios with the TCRdist pipeline. In a later analysis, each TCR beta chain was defined by its CDR3 amino acid sequence together with its V-gene family, and reads lacking a unique V-gene family were excluded. To address suspected cross-contamination and a sequencing artifact, a later analysis removed roughly 580 highly shared, low-generation-probability nucleotide sequences. For each public chain, a later analysis derived a clonal expansion index from normalized ranks of inferred template counts within each repertoire. A later analysis computed generation probabilities with a VDJ recombination model fitted to out-of-frame rearrangements, and checked the results against IGoR. In a later analysis, hypergeometric tests were used to score TCR-TCR, TCR-HLA and TCR-CMV co-occurrence, with a repertoire-size bias correction applied to TCR pairs. A later analysis estimated false discovery rates by permuting HLA or CMV assignments 20 times. In a later analysis, co-occurring TCRs were grouped using DBSCAN, and TCRdist sequence similarity was added for clustering within HLA-allele-positive subsets. Repertoires with fewer than 30,000 or more than 120,000 public chains were left out of co-occurrence clustering, as were five repertoires with anomalous nucleotide sharing. Not all clones reach the TCRdb copy of this immuneACCESS table, which keeps in-frame sequences only. Checked studies attribute under half of the gap to unresolved V genes and leave the rest unexplained. The DNA gave D and trimming, while V, J and clone size come from that table. Present in this sample are some 110,000 clones, more than 75% of which were seen just once. The leading ten clones occupy about 6% of the sample.

Concerning this clone itself: The target of this receptor is not known. Per-base qualities were not stored, and no clone one base away is much larger.

Trimming takes 5 bases off V and 5 bases off J; junction bases not matched to a gene: 9. The CDR3 sequence holds 16 residues, the cysteine and phenylalanine included. Of all the DNA, just the CDR3 is kept, 48 bases in frame from base 1. CDR1 SEHNR and CDR2 FQNEAQ are derived from the germline V gene (reference sequence). Paper-wide results and their limitations: The study gave a list of about 170 TCR beta chains associated with cytomegalovirus. In a later analysis, TCR association rates were found to vary across HLA loci, with the most associated TCRs seen for DRB1 alleles and the fewest for HLA-C alleles. Sequencing depth was assumed to be roughly uniform across donors in the presence/absence analyses, though that assumption may not hold. In a later analysis, around 17,000 TCR beta sequences were associated with specific HLA alleles at a false discovery rate of 0.05. A later genetic analysis associated a missense DCLRE1C variant with V-gene and J-gene trimming of TCR beta chains, and an independent cohort replicated the association. In a later analysis, several top co-occurrence clusters were reported to appear linked to parvovirus B19, influenza, CMV and Epstein-Barr virus. In an earlier analysis of roughly 500 of the donors, most TCR beta V segments appeared in productive rearrangements about 87% or about 30% of the time, broadly matching IMGT annotations. The 87-base-pair reads could not distinguish some IMGT-functional V segments, including TRBV6-2 and TRBV6-3, so those segments were excluded. Because counts were too low, some 17 rarely observed V segments, including chromosome 9 orphons, were excluded from the earlier analysis of under 650 of the donors. In vitro tests confirmed that a few of the cytomegalovirus-associated TCR beta chains recognize cytomegalovirus antigens. Strong co-occurrence of HLA alleles, especially DR and DQ, made assigning TCR associations to individual alleles difficult. Because HLA typing was unavailable for some donors at each locus, only the typed subset was used in association tests. Most CMV-associated TCR beta chains appeared to be HLA-restricted in a later analysis, and the HLA associations seemed to be driven largely by CMV exposure. It was suggested by the authors that the approach could potentially be generalized to other disease states and immunological phenotypes. A further reported finding was that TCR beta sequences accurately predicted the HLA-A and HLA-B alleles for most subjects in the first cohort. Compared with the approximately 700-donor mean, donors in an Asian-associated ancestry cluster had fewer N-insertions in productive TCRs, according to a later genetic analysis. For the cohort, immune exposure information was limited to CMV serostatus. The sequencing pipeline was judged likely to have produced a cluster of highly shared sequence variants as a technical artifact. In a later analysis, HLA-associated TCR beta chains showed more clonal expansion and lower generation probabilities than non-associated chains that were equally common. Most TCR sequences were observed very rarely across donors, whereas some public TCRs were present in many individuals. The classifier was reported to diagnose cytomegalovirus status with high specificity and sensitivity in both the original cohort and the validation cohort. In this cohort, only TCR beta chains were sequenced, and detectable features were limited by the absence of alpha or paired-chain data. Linkage disequilibrium might explain the correlated functional status among segregating V segments, but an unknown experimental factor could not be ruled out.

The chain is assembled from TRBV7-9 and TRBJ2-3, with TRBD2 identical over 11 junction bases. Sequenced input: PBMCs. This TCR came from a woman aged 45-65 years in good health and CMV-seropositive. CDR3 protein: CASSLLAGGGKDTQYF. In nucleotides, the sequence is TGTGCCAGCAGCCTCCTAGCGGGGGGCGGCAAAGATACGCAGTATTTT.